Listed below are T cell receptor beta chains from one sample, sequenced in a study of OX40 agonist ivuxolimab in advanced cancers. TCRdb's copy holds only in-frame clones and misses some; the assay was immunoSEQ multiplex PCR. Counted here are roughly 50,000 clones, around 83% occurring once; the ten biggest clones make up roughly 0.9%. The sample consisted of CD4+ or CD8+ T cells sorted from blood, taken in a trial of the OX40 agonist ivuxolimab. The origin of the receptors is an adult with an advanced solid tumor such as melanoma, head and neck, liver or kidney cancer. CDR3s include the opening cysteine and the closing phenylalanine or tryptophan. D genes are given only for firm matches. Expanded clones are given a class, and other clones once, few, many or no size at all.

size	V	J	D	CDR3	DNA
.	TRBV6-5	TRBJ2-5	TRBD1	CASSYGTAYQETQYF	TGTGCCAGCAGTTACGGGACAGCTTACCAAGAGACCCAGTACTTC
few	TRBV21-1	TRBJ2-6	.	CASSTKDRDVAGANVLTF	TGTGCCAGCAGCACGAAGGACAGGGACGTGGCTGGGGCCAACGTCCTGACTTTC
.	TRBV7-2	TRBJ1-1	TRBD1	CASSLALRGIEAFF	TGTGCCAGCAGCTTAGCGCTCAGGGGGATTGAAGCTTTCTTT
.	TRBV5-6	TRBJ1-5	.	CASSLATLGPVGGPQHF	TGTGCCAGCAGCTTGGCCACTTTGGGTCCCGTCGGGGGGCCCCAGCATTTT
.	TRBV18	TRBJ1-2	TRBD1	CASSPLGQGAQYGYTF	TGTGCCAGCTCACCACTCGGACAGGGGGCGCAATATGGCTACACCTTC
.	TRBV5-1	TRBJ2-5	.	CASSGGIDETQYF	TGCGCCAGCAGCGGGGGGATCGACGAGACCCAGTACTTC
.	TRBV2	TRBJ1-5	.	CASSMDSLANQPQHF	TGTGCCAGCAGTATGGACAGCCTGGCCAATCAGCCCCAGCATTTT
.	TRBV18	TRBJ1-1	TRBD1	CASSRQGADGTEAFF	TGTGCCAGCTCACGACAGGGGGCCGATGGCACTGAAGCTTTCTTT
.	TRBV10-3	TRBJ1-2	TRBD1	CANRGDRGLHGYTF	TGTGCCAACCGGGGCGACAGGGGGCTTCATGGCTACACCTTC
.	TRBV11-3	TRBJ2-7	.	CASSPRANSYEQYF	TGTGCCAGCAGCCCTAGGGCTAATTCCTACGAGCAGTACTTC
.	TRBV7-6	TRBJ1-6	.	CASSLAHSNSPLHF	TGTGCCAGCAGCTTAGCCCACAGTAATTCACCCCTCCACTTT
few	TRBV28	TRBJ1-6	.	CASRSRESSPLHF	TGTGCCAGCAGGAGCAGGGAAAGCTCACCCCTCCACTTT
.	TRBV7-9	TRBJ2-5	.	CASRWAGGGWETQYF	TGTGCCAGCAGATGGGCCGGGGGAGGATGGGAGACCCAGTACTTC
few	TRBV7-9	TRBJ2-2	TRBD2	CASSLPPRLAGLTGELFF	TGTGCCAGCAGCTTACCCCCGCGACTAGCGGGGTTAACCGGGGAGCTGTTTTTT
.	TRBV7-6	TRBJ2-3	TRBD2	CASSLGTSYGRSTDTQYF	TGTGCCAGCAGCTTGGGGACTAGTTATGGGAGGTCGACAGATACGCAGTATTTT
.	TRBV5-1	TRBJ2-2	.	CASSPGEVGRTGELFF	TGCGCCAGCAGCCCTGGCGAGGTCGGGCGGACCGGGGAGCTGTTTTTT
.	TRBV4-2	TRBJ2-1	.	CASSQEEQYNYNEQFF	TGTGCCAGCAGCCAAGAGGAACAGTATAACTACAATGAGCAGTTCTTC
.	TRBV19	TRBJ1-5	.	CASSIDRTGNQPQHF	TGTGCCAGTAGTATAGACCGGACGGGGAATCAGCCCCAGCATTTT
.	TRBV10-1	TRBJ2-7	.	CATSEQNLKRTYEQYF	TGCGCCACCTCGGAGCAGAATCTTAAAAGGACCTACGAGCAGTACTTC
.	TRBV6-1	TRBJ1-2	.	CASSENFVGRYYGYTF	TGTGCCAGCAGTGAAAATTTCGTAGGGCGGTACTATGGCTACACCTTC
once	TRBV27	TRBJ1-4	TRBD1	CASGRRQGSEKLFF	TGTGCCAGCGGCCGCCGACAGGGGTCTGAAAAACTGTTTTTT
.	TRBV19	TRBJ2-5	.	CASSRVVAGQETQYF	TGTGCCAGTAGTAGGGTTGTGGCAGGCCAAGAGACCCAGTACTTC
.	TRBV10-2	TRBJ2-6	TRBD1	CASRADRAGANVLTF	TGCGCCAGCAGAGCCGACAGGGCGGGGGCCAACGTCCTGACTTTC
.	TRBV6-5	TRBJ1-2	TRBD1	CASSYSGAGGAYGYTF	TGTGCCAGCAGTTACTCGGGGGCAGGGGGGGCCTATGGCTACACCTTC
few	TRBV25-1	TRBJ1-2	TRBD1	CASAGGPNYGYTF	TGTGCCAGCGCAGGGGGCCCCAACTATGGCTACACCTTC
.	TRBV7-2	TRBJ1-2	.	CASSLYSPQDGYTF	TGTGCCAGCAGCTTATATAGCCCCCAGGATGGCTACACCTTC
.	TRBV5-1	TRBJ1-2	.	CASSQTGHGYTF	TGCGCCAGCAGCCAGACAGGACATGGCTACACCTTC